Reported below is one TCR beta chain. Its target is not known. CD45RO-negative CD8 cells positively selected for CCR7 made up the naive population, which excluded terminally differentiated effector memory CD45RA+ cells. The sample originates from a study of shared clonotypes between healthy human individuals. Study outcomes and limitations: Though the depth was large, rarefaction showed that sorted-subset sequencing was incomplete.

Per germline, CDR1 MDHEN and CDR2 SYDVKM. The CDR3 runs 14 residues. Losses at the gene ends were 6 bases for V and 7 bases for J; bases not matched to a gene: 6. Several immunoSEQ 96-well plates shared each subset's DNA, each plate a replicate. Replicate sorted-subset PCRs were loaded with roughly 190 ng DNA, tens of thousands of T cell genomes. Produced via immunoSEQ multiplex PCR; TCRdb's table is partial and in-frame only. The sample holds some 2.1 million clones, roughly 93% seen once. The genes are TRBV28 and TRBJ1-6; 7 bases match TRBD1. The sample consisted of naive CD8+ T cells from PBMCs. The sequence was obtained from a man younger than 30 in good health. Some clones in this sample may be carry-over from other donors' samples. The CDR3: CASSAGGENSPLHF. The CDR3 DNA sequence: TGTGCCAGCAGCGCAGGGGGGGAGAATTCACCCCTCCACTTT.